The rows below give T cell receptor beta chains drawn from one sample of a study of T cell clones after liver transplantation. The protocol was immunoSEQ multiplex PCR, while the TCRdb copy is restricted to in-frame clones and leaves out a portion. Among roughly 55,000 clones, approximately 84% were seen once, and the ten largest hold around 7.8%. Sequences were derived from CD4+ T cells from blood, sampled before liver transplant. The receptors stem from a human donor who received a liver transplant. The CDR3 runs from the conserved cysteine through the conserved F or W. The order of the fields is CDR3 length, D gene, J gene, V gene, clone size, CDR3 DNA, CDR3 protein. The D gene is left open where the match is weak. Size is stated for part of the rows, as once, few or many counts, or as a class when the clone is expanded.

len: 12; d_gene: NA; j_gene: TRBJ2-3; v_gene: TRBV12-5; abundance: NA; CDR3nt: TGTGCTAGTGGGGGGGCTGGAGATACGCAGTATTTT; CDR3aa: CASGGAGDTQYF
len: 15; d_gene: TRBD1; j_gene: TRBJ2-2; v_gene: TRBV30; abundance: NA; CDR3nt: TGTGCCTGGAGTCCTCGGACAGGGAACACCGGGGAGCTGTTTTTT; CDR3aa: CAWSPRTGNTGELFF
len: 14; d_gene: NA; j_gene: TRBJ1-2; v_gene: TRBV5-4; abundance: NA; CDR3nt: TGTGCCAGCAGCTTGGTGAAGGATGCAGGTGGCTACACCTTC; CDR3aa: CASSLVKDAGGYTF
len: 11; d_gene: TRBD1; j_gene: TRBJ1-2; v_gene: TRBV6-6; abundance: NA; CDR3nt: TGTGCCACCCGACAGGGGTATGGCTACACCTTC; CDR3aa: CATRQGYGYTF
len: 8; d_gene: NA; j_gene: TRBJ2-7; v_gene: TRBV21-1; abundance: NA; CDR3nt: TGTGCCAGCCCTGTTGCGTACTTC; CDR3aa: CASPVAYF
len: 14; d_gene: NA; j_gene: TRBJ1-4; v_gene: TRBV2; abundance: NA; CDR3nt: TGTGCCAGCAGAGCAGGGGTCACTAATGAAAAACTGTTTTTT; CDR3aa: CASRAGVTNEKLFF
len: 16; d_gene: NA; j_gene: TRBJ2-6; v_gene: TRBV4-2; abundance: NA; CDR3nt: TGTGCCAGCAGCCCGGAAGGAGTAACTGGGGCCAACGTCCTGACTTTC; CDR3aa: CASSPEGVTGANVLTF
len: 16; d_gene: NA; j_gene: TRBJ2-7; v_gene: TRBV11-2; abundance: NA; CDR3nt: TGTGCCAGCAGCTTAGATTGGGTCGGCCAAGGCTACGAGCAGTACTTC; CDR3aa: CASSLDWVGQGYEQYF
len: 15; d_gene: TRBD2; j_gene: TRBJ2-3; v_gene: TRBV10-3; abundance: NA; CDR3nt: TGTGCCATCAGCCAACTAGCGGGGAGCACAGATACGCAGTATTTT; CDR3aa: CAISQLAGSTDTQYF
len: 17; d_gene: TRBD2; j_gene: TRBJ2-3; v_gene: TRBV5-1; abundance: NA; CDR3nt: TGCGCCAGCAGCCGCCAGGGTAGCGGGGGGCGCACAGATACGCAGTATTTT; CDR3aa: CASSRQGSGGRTDTQYF
len: 16; d_gene: NA; j_gene: TRBJ1-1; v_gene: TRBV15; abundance: few; CDR3nt: TGTGCCACCAGCGGATTTCGGACAGCTATGAACACTGAAGCTTTCTTT; CDR3aa: CATSGFRTAMNTEAFF
len: 13; d_gene: NA; j_gene: TRBJ1-2; v_gene: TRBV4-1; abundance: NA; CDR3nt: TGCGCCAGCAGCCAAGTTAGACAGTATGGCTACACCTTC; CDR3aa: CASSQVRQYGYTF
len: 14; d_gene: NA; j_gene: TRBJ1-2; v_gene: TRBV9; abundance: NA; CDR3nt: TGTGCCAGCAGCGTAGACGACAGACACTATGGCTACACCTTC; CDR3aa: CASSVDDRHYGYTF
len: 14; d_gene: TRBD1; j_gene: TRBJ2-5; v_gene: TRBV18; abundance: NA; CDR3nt: TGTGCCAGCTCACCGATTGGACAGGGGCAGACCCAGTACTTC; CDR3aa: CASSPIGQGQTQYF
len: 14; d_gene: TRBD1; j_gene: TRBJ2-7; v_gene: TRBV5-6; abundance: NA; CDR3nt: TGTGCCAGCAGCCGGACAGGGGTTTCCTACGAGCAGTACTTC; CDR3aa: CASSRTGVSYEQYF
len: 12; d_gene: NA; j_gene: TRBJ2-5; v_gene: TRBV19; abundance: once; CDR3nt: TGTGCCAGTACGGACGGGAAGGAGACCCAGTACTTC; CDR3aa: CASTDGKETQYF
len: 12; d_gene: NA; j_gene: TRBJ2-7; v_gene: TRBV6-6; abundance: NA; CDR3nt: TGTGCCAGCAGCGTGAGCTCCTACGAGCAGTACTTC; CDR3aa: CASSVSSYEQYF
len: 15; d_gene: TRBD1; j_gene: TRBJ2-2; v_gene: TRBV7-9; abundance: NA; CDR3nt: TGTGCCAGCAGGGCCGGGACAGGTAACACCGGGGAGCTGTTTTTT; CDR3aa: CASRAGTGNTGELFF
len: 15; d_gene: NA; j_gene: TRBJ2-6; v_gene: TRBV5-1; abundance: NA; CDR3nt: TGCGCCAGCAGCTTCGGCAGCTCTGGGGCCAACGTCCTGACTTTC; CDR3aa: CASSFGSSGANVLTF
len: 15; d_gene: NA; j_gene: TRBJ2-3; v_gene: TRBV19; abundance: NA; CDR3nt: TGTGCCAGTAGTATAGCGGGTAGGGGAACAGATACGCAGTATTTT; CDR3aa: CASSIAGRGTDTQYF
len: 15; d_gene: NA; j_gene: TRBJ1-5; v_gene: TRBV7-2; abundance: NA; CDR3nt: TGTGCCAGCAGCTCAAAGGGGGGGATTAATCAGCCCCAGCATTTT; CDR3aa: CASSSKGGINQPQHF
len: 12; d_gene: NA; j_gene: TRBJ1-1; v_gene: TRBV6-1; abundance: NA; CDR3nt: TGTGCCAGCAGTGAAGTAGGGACGGAAGCTTTCTTT; CDR3aa: CASSEVGTEAFF
len: 14; d_gene: NA; j_gene: TRBJ2-5; v_gene: TRBV11-2; abundance: NA; CDR3nt: TGTGCCAGCAGTCTTGCGATAGCTGTGGAGACCCAGTACTTC; CDR3aa: CASSLAIAVETQYF
len: 13; d_gene: NA; j_gene: TRBJ2-1; v_gene: TRBV15; abundance: NA; CDR3nt: TGTGCCACCAGCAGGACGAAGGAGAATGAGCAGTTCTTC; CDR3aa: CATSRTKENEQFF
len: 13; d_gene: TRBD1; j_gene: TRBJ2-7; v_gene: TRBV28; abundance: NA; CDR3nt: TGTGCCAGCAGTTCCGGGACAGTCCACGAGCAGTACTTC; CDR3aa: CASSSGTVHEQYF
len: 16; d_gene: NA; j_gene: TRBJ1-2; v_gene: TRBV7-2; abundance: NA; CDR3nt: TGTGCCAGCAGCTTAGCGCTCGGCCAATCTAACTATGGCTACACCTTC; CDR3aa: CASSLALGQSNYGYTF
len: 15; d_gene: TRBD1; j_gene: TRBJ2-3; v_gene: TRBV2; abundance: NA; CDR3nt: TGTGCCAGCAGTTTGGACAGGTTCCTTACAGATACGCAGTATTTT; CDR3aa: CASSLDRFLTDTQYF
len: 15; d_gene: TRBD1; j_gene: TRBJ2-1; v_gene: TRBV5-6; abundance: NA; CDR3nt: TGTGCCAGCATCCTGGGACAGAGCTCCTACAATGAGCAGTTCTTC; CDR3aa: CASILGQSSYNEQFF
len: 14; d_gene: NA; j_gene: TRBJ2-3; v_gene: TRBV2; abundance: NA; CDR3nt: TGTGCCAGCAGTCAACAGGACTTAACAGATACGCAGTATTTT; CDR3aa: CASSQQDLTDTQYF
len: 15; d_gene: TRBD1; j_gene: TRBJ2-7; v_gene: TRBV5-4; abundance: NA; CDR3nt: TGTGCCAGCAGCCCCCCCGGGACAGGGAACCACGAGCAGTACTTC; CDR3aa: CASSPPGTGNHEQYF
len: 15; d_gene: TRBD1; j_gene: TRBJ1-1; v_gene: TRBV9; abundance: NA; CDR3nt: TGTGCCAGCAGCGTGATGACAGGGGTGAACACTGAAGCTTTCTTT; CDR3aa: CASSVMTGVNTEAFF
len: 16; d_gene: TRBD2; j_gene: TRBJ2-2; v_gene: TRBV5-4; abundance: NA; CDR3nt: TGTGCCAGCAGCCTCCCGGGACTAGGGGGGACCGGGGAGCTGTTTTTT; CDR3aa: CASSLPGLGGTGELFF
len: 15; d_gene: NA; j_gene: TRBJ1-4; v_gene: TRBV6-6; abundance: NA; CDR3nt: TGTGCCAGCATTCGGGGTACAGGGACTCTTGAAAAACTGTTTTTT; CDR3aa: CASIRGTGTLEKLFF
len: 16; d_gene: NA; j_gene: TRBJ2-1; v_gene: TRBV28; abundance: NA; CDR3nt: TGTGCCAGCAGTTTACCGGGCCAGGGATACTACAATGAGCAGTTCTTC; CDR3aa: CASSLPGQGYYNEQFF
len: 14; d_gene: NA; j_gene: TRBJ1-1; v_gene: TRBV19; abundance: few; CDR3nt: TGTGCCAGTAGAGGTAACGGGGTGAACACTGAAGCTTTCTTT; CDR3aa: CASRGNGVNTEAFF
len: 14; d_gene: NA; j_gene: TRBJ1-6; v_gene: TRBV2; abundance: NA; CDR3nt: TGTGCCAGCGTATCAGGGTCCTATAATTCACCCCTCCACTTT; CDR3aa: CASVSGSYNSPLHF
len: 16; d_gene: NA; j_gene: TRBJ2-7; v_gene: TRBV2; abundance: NA; CDR3nt: TGTGCCAGCAGTCCTTGGGTAGGGTTGAAATCCTACGAGCAGTACTTC; CDR3aa: CASSPWVGLKSYEQYF
len: 14; d_gene: TRBD2; j_gene: TRBJ2-3; v_gene: TRBV7-2; abundance: NA; CDR3nt: TGTGCCAGTACTAGCGGGACTAGCACAGATACGCAGTATTTT; CDR3aa: CASTSGTSTDTQYF
len: 16; d_gene: NA; j_gene: TRBJ2-7; v_gene: TRBV6-5; abundance: NA; CDR3nt: TGTGCCAGCAGTTACTATGTCTCGACAGCCTTCTACGAGCAGTACTTC; CDR3aa: CASSYYVSTAFYEQYF
len: 13; d_gene: TRBD1; j_gene: TRBJ1-1; v_gene: TRBV11-1; abundance: NA; CDR3nt: TGTGCCAGCAGAACGGGACAGGGGACTGAAGCTTTCTTT; CDR3aa: CASRTGQGTEAFF
len: 15; d_gene: TRBD1; j_gene: TRBJ2-1; v_gene: TRBV7-7; abundance: NA; CDR3nt: TGTGCTAGCAGCTTAGGAACAGGGGTTACAAATGAGCAGTTCTTC; CDR3aa: CASSLGTGVTNEQFF
len: 17; d_gene: NA; j_gene: TRBJ1-3; v_gene: TRBV4-3; abundance: NA; CDR3nt: TGCGCCAGCAGCCAAGGTGGAGGACCTAACTCTGGAAACACCATATATTTT; CDR3aa: CASSQGGGPNSGNTIYF
len: 16; d_gene: NA; j_gene: TRBJ2-5; v_gene: TRBV25-1; abundance: NA; CDR3nt: TGTGCCAGCAGTGGGAACCAGGGTGGGGGCCAAGAGACCCAGTACTTC; CDR3aa: CASSGNQGGGQETQYF
len: 18; d_gene: TRBD2; j_gene: TRBJ2-3; v_gene: TRBV4-3; abundance: NA; CDR3nt: TGCGCCAGCAGCCAGATGGGCCCTTCTAGCGGGAGTGCAGATACGCAGTATTTT; CDR3aa: CASSQMGPSSGSADTQYF
len: 14; d_gene: NA; j_gene: TRBJ2-2; v_gene: TRBV7-2; abundance: few; CDR3nt: TGTGCCAGCAGCTTAGCTCCGGGGACCGGGGAGCTGTTTTTT; CDR3aa: CASSLAPGTGELFF
len: 16; d_gene: TRBD2; j_gene: TRBJ2-1; v_gene: TRBV11-3; abundance: NA; CDR3nt: TGTGCCAGCAGCCGTGGGGGTCTAGCGGGCCGGAATGAGCAGTTCTTC; CDR3aa: CASSRGGLAGRNEQFF
len: 17; d_gene: TRBD2; j_gene: TRBJ2-3; v_gene: TRBV19; abundance: NA; CDR3nt: TGTGCCAGTAGTGGACAAAGTAGCGGGAGGGCGCGAGATACGCAGTATTTT; CDR3aa: CASSGQSSGRARDTQYF
len: 16; d_gene: TRBD2; j_gene: TRBJ2-1; v_gene: TRBV4-3; abundance: NA; CDR3nt: TGCGCCAGCAGCCAAGGGCCAGAGCGGGGGGGGAATGAGCAGTTCTTC; CDR3aa: CASSQGPERGGNEQFF
len: 11; d_gene: TRBD1; j_gene: TRBJ2-7; v_gene: TRBV28; abundance: NA; CDR3nt: TGTGCCACCACAGGGGTCGGGGAGCAGTACTTC; CDR3aa: CATTGVGEQYF
len: 11; d_gene: NA; j_gene: TRBJ1-2; v_gene: TRBV29-1; abundance: NA; CDR3nt: TGCAGCGCGGGACTGGGGTATGGCTACACCTTC; CDR3aa: CSAGLGYGYTF
len: 14; d_gene: TRBD1; j_gene: TRBJ1-2; v_gene: TRBV4-2; abundance: NA; CDR3nt: TGTGCCAGCAGCCAAGTGCAGGGGGTTTCAGGCTACACCTTC; CDR3aa: CASSQVQGVSGYTF
len: 14; d_gene: NA; j_gene: TRBJ2-7; v_gene: TRBV2; abundance: NA; CDR3nt: TGTGCCAGCAGACAGGGTCAGAGCGGCTACGAGCAGTACTTC; CDR3aa: CASRQGQSGYEQYF
len: 21; d_gene: NA; j_gene: TRBJ2-1; v_gene: TRBV18; abundance: NA; CDR3nt: TGTGCCAGCTCCCCGGGACAGGGATTATTGGGCGGGAGGACGTCCTACAATGAGCAGTTCTTC; CDR3aa: CASSPGQGLLGGRTSYNEQFF